Detailed here is one TCR beta chain. Its antigen is unidentified. Since all of the isolated RNA was reverse transcribed, expressed TCRB transcripts were what got sequenced. The assay was immunoSEQ multiplex PCR, and TCRdb's table has in-frame clones only and misses some. This sample carries 240,000 or so clones, over 20% of them seen once, and the ten largest clones take less than 0.03%. The data derive from a study of beta chain features in type 1 diabetes. Whole-study results and caveats: Although PCR might favor shorter templates, it would do so equally in patients and controls. It was among patients, rather than healthy donors, that naive, central memory and Treg TCRB repertoires appeared more similar. All four CD4+ subsets of Type 1 diabetes patients contained TCRB CDR3s that were moderately but significantly shorter.

It was via CD45RO/CCR7/CD25/CD127/CD95/CD27 that CD4+ naive, central memory, regulatory and stem cell-like memory cells were sorted. The sequencing input was naive CD4+ T cells from blood. This receptor was obtained from a woman aged 40 to 55 with type 1 diabetes.

The CDR3 nucleotides are TGCGCCAGCAGCCCTGCCGGAGGACAGTCTCAGCCCCAGCATTTT. Protein: CASSPAGGQSQPQHF. This chain uses TRBV5-1 with TRBJ1-5, with D perhaps matching TRBD1 (6 bases). The germline CDR1 and CDR2 sequences are SGHRS and YFSETQ. Trimming shortened V by 4 bases and J by 6 bases, and 17 bases separated the two germline ends. The CDR3 extends over 15 amino acids.